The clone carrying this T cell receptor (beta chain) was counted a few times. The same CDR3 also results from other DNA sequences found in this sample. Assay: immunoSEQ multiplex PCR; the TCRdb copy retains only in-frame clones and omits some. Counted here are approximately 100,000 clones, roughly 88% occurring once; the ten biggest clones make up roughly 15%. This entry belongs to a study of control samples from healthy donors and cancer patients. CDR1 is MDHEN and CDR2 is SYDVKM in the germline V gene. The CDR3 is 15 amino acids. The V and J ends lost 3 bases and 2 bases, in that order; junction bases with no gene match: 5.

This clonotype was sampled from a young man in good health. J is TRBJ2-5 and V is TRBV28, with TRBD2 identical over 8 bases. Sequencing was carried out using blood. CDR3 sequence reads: CASSLTSGGQETQYF. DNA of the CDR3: TGTGCCAGCAGTTTGACCAGCGGGGGTCAAGAGACCCAGTACTTC.